Listed here is a single T cell receptor beta chain. V was clipped by 6 bases and J by 7 bases, with 12 bases between them. The germline V gene encodes CDR1 LNHDA and CDR2 SQIVND (reference sequence). This CDR3 spans 12 amino acids. The data were produced by immunoSEQ multiplex PCR, yet TCRdb's version contains in-frame clones alone and is incomplete. The sample holds 150,000 to 200,000 clones, about 92% seen once. This entry is derived from a study of control samples from healthy donors and cancer patients. Sequencing input: blood. The TCR sequence derives from a man aged 25-45 years in good health. The chain links TRBV19 to TRBJ1-2; D is uncertain. CDR3 sequence: CASRTGWAGYTF. Here the CDR3 DNA reads TGTGCCAGTAGGACTGGCTGGGCTGGCTACACCTTC.